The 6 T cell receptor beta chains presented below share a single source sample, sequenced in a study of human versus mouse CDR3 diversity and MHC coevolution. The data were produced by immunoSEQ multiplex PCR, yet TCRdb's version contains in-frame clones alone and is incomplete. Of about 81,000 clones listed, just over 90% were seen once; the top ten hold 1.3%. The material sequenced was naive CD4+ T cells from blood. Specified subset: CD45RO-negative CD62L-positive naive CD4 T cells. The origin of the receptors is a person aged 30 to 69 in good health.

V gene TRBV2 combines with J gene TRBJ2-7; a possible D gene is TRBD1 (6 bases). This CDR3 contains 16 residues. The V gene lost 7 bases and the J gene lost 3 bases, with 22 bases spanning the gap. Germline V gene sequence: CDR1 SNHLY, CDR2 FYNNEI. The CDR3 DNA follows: TGTGCCAGCAATCCCAGGGGATCCGGACGGAACTACGAGCAGTACTTC. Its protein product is CASNPRGSGRNYEQYF.

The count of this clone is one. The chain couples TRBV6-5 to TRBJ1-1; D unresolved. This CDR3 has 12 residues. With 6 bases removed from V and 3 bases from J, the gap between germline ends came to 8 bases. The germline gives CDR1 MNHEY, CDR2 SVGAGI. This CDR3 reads CASRDTYTEAFF. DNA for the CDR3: TGTGCCAGCAGAGACACATACACTGAAGCTTTCTTT.

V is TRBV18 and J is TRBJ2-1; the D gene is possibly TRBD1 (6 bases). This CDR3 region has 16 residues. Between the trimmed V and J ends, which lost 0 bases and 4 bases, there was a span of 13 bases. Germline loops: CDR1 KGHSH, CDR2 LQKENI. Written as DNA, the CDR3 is TGTGCCAGCTCACCACCGCCGACAGGTACATACAATGAGCAGTTCTTC. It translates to CASSPPPTGTYNEQFF.

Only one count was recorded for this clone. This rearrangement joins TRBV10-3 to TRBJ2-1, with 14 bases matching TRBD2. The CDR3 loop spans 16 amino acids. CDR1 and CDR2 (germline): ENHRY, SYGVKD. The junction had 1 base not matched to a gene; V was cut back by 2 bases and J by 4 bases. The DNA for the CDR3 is TGTGCCATCAGTGAGGGGACTAGCGGGGGTTACAATGAGCAGTTCTTC. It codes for CAISEGTSGGYNEQFF.

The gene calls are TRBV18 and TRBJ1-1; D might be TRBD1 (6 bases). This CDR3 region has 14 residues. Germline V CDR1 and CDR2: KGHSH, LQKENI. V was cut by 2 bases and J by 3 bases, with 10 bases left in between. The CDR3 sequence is CASSPNRADTEAFF. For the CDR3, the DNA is TGTGCCAGCTCACCAAACAGGGCCGACACTGAAGCTTTCTTT.

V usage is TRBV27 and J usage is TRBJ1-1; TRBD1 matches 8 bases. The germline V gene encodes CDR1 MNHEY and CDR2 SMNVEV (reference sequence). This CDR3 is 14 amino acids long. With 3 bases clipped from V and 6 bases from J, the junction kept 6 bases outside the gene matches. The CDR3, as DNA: TGTGCCAGCAGTTTTGACAGGGGTGGCGCTGAAGCTTTCTTT. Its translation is CASSFDRGGAEAFF.